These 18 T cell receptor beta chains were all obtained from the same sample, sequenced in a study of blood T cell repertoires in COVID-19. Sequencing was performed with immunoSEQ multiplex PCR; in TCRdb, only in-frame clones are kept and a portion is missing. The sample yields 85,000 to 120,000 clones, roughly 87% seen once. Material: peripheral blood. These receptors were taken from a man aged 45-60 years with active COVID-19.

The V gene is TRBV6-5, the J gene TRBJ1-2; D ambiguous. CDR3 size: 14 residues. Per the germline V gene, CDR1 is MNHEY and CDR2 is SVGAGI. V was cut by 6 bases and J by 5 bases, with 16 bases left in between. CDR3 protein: CASSLLGREYGYTF. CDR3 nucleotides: TGTGCCAGCAGCCTCCTCGGACGGGAATATGGCTACACCTTC.

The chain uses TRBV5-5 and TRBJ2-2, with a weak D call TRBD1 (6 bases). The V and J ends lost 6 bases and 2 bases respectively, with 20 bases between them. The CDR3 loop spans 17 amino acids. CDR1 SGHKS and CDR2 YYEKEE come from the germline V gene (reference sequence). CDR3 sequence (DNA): TGTGCCAGCAACCCCGACAGGTCAATAGTAAACACCGGGGAGCTGTTTTTT. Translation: CASNPDRSIVNTGELFF. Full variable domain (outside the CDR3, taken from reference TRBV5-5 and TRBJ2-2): DAGVTQSPTHLIKTRGQQVTLRCSPISGHKSVSWYQQVLGQGPQFIFQYYEKEERGRGNFPDRFSARQFPNYSSELNVNALLLGDSALYLCASNPDRSIVNTGELFFGEGSRLTVL.

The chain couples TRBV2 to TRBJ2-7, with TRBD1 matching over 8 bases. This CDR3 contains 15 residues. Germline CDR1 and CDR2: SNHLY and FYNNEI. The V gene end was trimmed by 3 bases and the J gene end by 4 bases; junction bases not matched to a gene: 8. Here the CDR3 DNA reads TGTGCCAGCAGTGAGCGCCCCGGACAGGGTTACGAGCAGTACTTC. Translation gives CASSERPGQGYEQYF.

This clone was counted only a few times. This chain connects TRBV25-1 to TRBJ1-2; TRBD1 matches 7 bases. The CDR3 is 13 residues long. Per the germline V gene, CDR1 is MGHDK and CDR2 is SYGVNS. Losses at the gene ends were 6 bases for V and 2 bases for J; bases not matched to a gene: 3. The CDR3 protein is CASRGTANYGYTF. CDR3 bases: TGTGCCAGCAGAGGGACAGCAAACTATGGCTACACCTTC.

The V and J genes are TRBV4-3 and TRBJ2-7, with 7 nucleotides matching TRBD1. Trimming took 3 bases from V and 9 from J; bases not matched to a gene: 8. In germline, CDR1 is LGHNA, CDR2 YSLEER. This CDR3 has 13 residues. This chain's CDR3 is CASSHGWDSPQYF. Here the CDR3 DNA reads TGCGCCAGCAGCCATGGATGGGACAGCCCGCAGTACTTC.

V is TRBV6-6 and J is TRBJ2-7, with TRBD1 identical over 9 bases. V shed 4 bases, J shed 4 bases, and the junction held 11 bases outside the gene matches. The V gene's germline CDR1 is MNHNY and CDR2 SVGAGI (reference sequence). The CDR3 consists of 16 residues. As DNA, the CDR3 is TGTGCCAGCAGTTCACTCGGGACAGGGAGAGGTTACGAGCAGTACTTC. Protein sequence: CASSSLGTGRGYEQYF.

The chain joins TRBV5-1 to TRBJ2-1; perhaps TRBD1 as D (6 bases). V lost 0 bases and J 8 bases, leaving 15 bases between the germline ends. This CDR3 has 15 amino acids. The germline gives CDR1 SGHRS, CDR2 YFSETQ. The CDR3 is CASSLGRAGVDEQFF. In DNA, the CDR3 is TGCGCCAGCAGCTTGGGGCGGGCAGGGGTCGATGAGCAGTTCTTC. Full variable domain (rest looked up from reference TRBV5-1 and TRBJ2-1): KAGVTQTPRYLIKTRGQQVTLSCSPISGHRSVSWYQQTPGQGLQFLFEYFSETQRNKGNFPGRFSGRQFSNSRSEMNVSTLELGDSALYLCASSLGRAGVDEQFFGPGTRLTVL.

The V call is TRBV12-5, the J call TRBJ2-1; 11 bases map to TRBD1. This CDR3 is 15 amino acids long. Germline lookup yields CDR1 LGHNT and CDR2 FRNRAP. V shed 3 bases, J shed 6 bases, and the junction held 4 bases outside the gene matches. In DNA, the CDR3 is TGTGCTAGTGGTTTCGGGACAGGGGGGTTCAATGAGCAGTTCTTC. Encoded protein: CASGFGTGGFNEQFF.

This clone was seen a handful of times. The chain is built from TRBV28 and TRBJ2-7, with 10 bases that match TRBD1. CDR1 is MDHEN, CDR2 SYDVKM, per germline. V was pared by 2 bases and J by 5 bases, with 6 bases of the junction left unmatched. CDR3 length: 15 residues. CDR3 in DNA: TGTGCCAGCAGTTTACCGGGACAGGGGTGGGACGAGCAGTACTTC. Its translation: CASSLPGQGWDEQYF.

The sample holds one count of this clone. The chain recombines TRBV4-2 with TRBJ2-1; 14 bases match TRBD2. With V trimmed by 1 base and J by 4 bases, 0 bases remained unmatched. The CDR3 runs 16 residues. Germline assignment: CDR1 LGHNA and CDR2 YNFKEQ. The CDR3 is CASSQGTSGGYNEQFF. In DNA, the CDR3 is TGTGCCAGCAGCCAAGGGACTAGCGGGGGGTACAATGAGCAGTTCTTC.

The CDR3 sequence: CASSSSGGARYVLEYF. CDR3 bases: TGTGCCAGCAGTTCTAGCGGGGGGGCTCGGTATGTGTTGGAGTACTTC. The chain is built from TRBV28 and TRBJ2-7, with 12 bases fitting TRBD2. In germline, CDR1 is MDHEN, CDR2 SYDVKM. V shed 4 bases, J shed 11 bases, and the junction held 15 bases outside the gene matches. The CDR3 loop spans 16 amino acids.

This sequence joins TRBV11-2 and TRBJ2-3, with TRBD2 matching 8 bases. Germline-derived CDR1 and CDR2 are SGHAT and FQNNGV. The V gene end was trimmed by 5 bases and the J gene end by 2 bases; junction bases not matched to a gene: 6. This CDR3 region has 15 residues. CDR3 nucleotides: TGTGCCAGCAGCCTTAGCGGGGCCGCCACAGATACGCAGTATTTT. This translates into CASSLSGAATDTQYF.

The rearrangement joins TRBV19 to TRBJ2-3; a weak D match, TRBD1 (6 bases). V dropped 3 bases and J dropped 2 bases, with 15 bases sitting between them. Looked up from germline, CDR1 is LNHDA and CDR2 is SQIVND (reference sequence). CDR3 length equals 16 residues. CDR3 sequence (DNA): TGTGCCAGTAGTATTGGGGGACAAGTGGACACAGATACGCAGTATTTT. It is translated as CASSIGGQVDTDTQYF.

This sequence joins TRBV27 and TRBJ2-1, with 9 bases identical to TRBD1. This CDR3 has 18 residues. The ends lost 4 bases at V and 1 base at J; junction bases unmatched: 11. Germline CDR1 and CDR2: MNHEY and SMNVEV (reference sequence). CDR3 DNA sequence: TGTGCCAGCAGTTCCGGGACAGGGTTTTCTACGTCCTACAATGAGCAGTTCTTC. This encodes CASSSGTGFSTSYNEQFF.

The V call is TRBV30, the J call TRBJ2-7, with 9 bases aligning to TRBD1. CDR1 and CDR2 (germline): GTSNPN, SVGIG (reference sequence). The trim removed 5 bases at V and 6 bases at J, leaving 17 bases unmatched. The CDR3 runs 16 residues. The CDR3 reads CAWGAPMGQGKGEQYF. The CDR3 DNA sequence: TGTGCCTGGGGGGCCCCCATGGGACAGGGTAAGGGCGAGCAGTACTTC.

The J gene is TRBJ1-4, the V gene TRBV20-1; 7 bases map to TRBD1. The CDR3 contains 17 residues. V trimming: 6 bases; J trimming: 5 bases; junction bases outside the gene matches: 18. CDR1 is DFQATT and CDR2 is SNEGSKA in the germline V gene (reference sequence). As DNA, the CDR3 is TGCAGTGCAAGTGGTGTTGGAGACAGGGCCCTAAATGAAAAACTGTTTTTT. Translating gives CSASGVGDRALNEKLFF.

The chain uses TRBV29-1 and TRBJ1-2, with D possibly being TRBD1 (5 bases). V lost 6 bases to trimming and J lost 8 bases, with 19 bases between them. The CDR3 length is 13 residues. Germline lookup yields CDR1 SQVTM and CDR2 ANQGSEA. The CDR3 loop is CSVGDDPAGGYTF. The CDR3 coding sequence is TGCAGCGTCGGGGACGACCCCGCGGGAGGCTACACCTTC. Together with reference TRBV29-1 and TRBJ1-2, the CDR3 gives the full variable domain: SAVISQKPSRDICQRGTSLTIQCQVDSQVTMMFWYRQQPGQSLTLIATANQGSEATYESGFVIDKFPISRPNLTFSTLTVSNMSPEDSSIYLCSVGDDPAGGYTFGSGTRLTVV.

The CDR3, as DNA: TGTGCCAGCAGCTCCCGAGTAAGCCCGAACTATGGCTACACCTTC. Its protein is CASSSRVSPNYGYTF. The V and J genes are TRBV9 and TRBJ1-2; no definite D call. The germline CDR1 and CDR2 sequences are SGDLS and YYNGEE. V lost 4 bases to trimming and J lost 2 bases, with 15 bases between them. The CDR3 covers 15 residues.